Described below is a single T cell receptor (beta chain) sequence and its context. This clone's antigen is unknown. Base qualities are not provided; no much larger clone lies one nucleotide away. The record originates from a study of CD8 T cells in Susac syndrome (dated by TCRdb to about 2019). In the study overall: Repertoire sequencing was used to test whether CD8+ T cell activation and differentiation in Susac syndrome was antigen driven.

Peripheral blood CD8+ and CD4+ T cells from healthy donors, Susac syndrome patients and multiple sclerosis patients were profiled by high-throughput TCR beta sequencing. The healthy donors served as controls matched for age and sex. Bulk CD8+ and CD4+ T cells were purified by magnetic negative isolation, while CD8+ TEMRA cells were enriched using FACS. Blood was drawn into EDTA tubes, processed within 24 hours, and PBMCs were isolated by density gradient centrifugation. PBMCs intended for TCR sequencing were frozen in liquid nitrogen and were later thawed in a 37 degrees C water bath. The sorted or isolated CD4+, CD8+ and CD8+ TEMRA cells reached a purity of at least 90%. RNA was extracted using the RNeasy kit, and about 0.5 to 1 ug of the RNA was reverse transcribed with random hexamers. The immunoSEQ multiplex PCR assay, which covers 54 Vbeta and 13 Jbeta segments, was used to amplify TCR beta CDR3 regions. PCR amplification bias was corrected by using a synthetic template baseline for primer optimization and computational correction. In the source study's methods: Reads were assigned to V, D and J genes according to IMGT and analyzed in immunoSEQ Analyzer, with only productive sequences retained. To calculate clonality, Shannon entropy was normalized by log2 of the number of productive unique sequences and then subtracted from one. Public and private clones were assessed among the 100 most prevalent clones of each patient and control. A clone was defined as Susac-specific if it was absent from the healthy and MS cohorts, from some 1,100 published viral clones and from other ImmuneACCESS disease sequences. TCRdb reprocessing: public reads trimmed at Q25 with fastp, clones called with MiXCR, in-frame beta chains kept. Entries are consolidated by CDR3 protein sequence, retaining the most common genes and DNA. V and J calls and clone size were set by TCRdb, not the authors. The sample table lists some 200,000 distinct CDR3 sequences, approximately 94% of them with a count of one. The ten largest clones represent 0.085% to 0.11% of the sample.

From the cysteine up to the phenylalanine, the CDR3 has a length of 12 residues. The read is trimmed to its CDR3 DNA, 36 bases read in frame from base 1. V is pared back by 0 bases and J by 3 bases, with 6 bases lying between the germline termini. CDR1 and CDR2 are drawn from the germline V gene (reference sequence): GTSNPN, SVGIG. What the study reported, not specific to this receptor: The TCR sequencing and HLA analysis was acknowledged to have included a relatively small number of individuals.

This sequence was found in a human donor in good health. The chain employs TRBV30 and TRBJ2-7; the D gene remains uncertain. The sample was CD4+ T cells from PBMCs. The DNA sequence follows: TGTGCCTGGAGTGTCGACAACTACGAGCAGTACTTC. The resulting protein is CAWSVDNYEQYF.